This T cell receptor beta chain originates from a study of OX40 agonist ivuxolimab in advanced cancers. The study's findings and limits: Clones of CD4+ and CD8+ blood T cells grew by week 6 at doses of 0.1 to 3.0 mg/kg. Expanded clones belonging to CD8+ T cells outnumbered, on average, those of CD4+.

Deletions cut 5 bases from V and 8 bases from J, with 15 bases between. The CDR3 is 13 residues long. Looked up from germline, CDR1 is SQVTM and CDR2 is ANQGSEA. This clone was detected only a few times. Its antigen is not identified. Repertoires were generated with immunoSEQ multiplex PCR, while TCRdb's copy carries only in-frame clones and drops some. The sample includes about 45,000 clones, roughly 82% of them seen just once. The genes are TRBV29-1 and TRBJ1-4; no definite D call. The sequence was collected from an adult with an advanced solid tumor such as melanoma, head and neck, liver or kidney cancer. Here the sequenced sample was CD4+ or CD8+ T cells sorted from blood, taken in a trial of the OX40 agonist ivuxolimab. The CDR3 sequence: CSVLFNVGEKLFF. The CDR3, as DNA: TGCAGCGTTCTTTTCAATGTGGGCGAAAAACTGTTTTTT.